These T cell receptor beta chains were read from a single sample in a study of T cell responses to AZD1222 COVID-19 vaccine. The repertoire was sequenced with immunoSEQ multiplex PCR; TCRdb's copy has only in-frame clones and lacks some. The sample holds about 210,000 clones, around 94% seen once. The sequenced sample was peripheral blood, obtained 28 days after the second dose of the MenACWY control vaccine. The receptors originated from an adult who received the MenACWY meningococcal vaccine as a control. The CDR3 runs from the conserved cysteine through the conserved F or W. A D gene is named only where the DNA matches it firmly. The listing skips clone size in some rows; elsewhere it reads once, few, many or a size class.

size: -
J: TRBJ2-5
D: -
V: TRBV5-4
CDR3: CASSSLGVRSETQYF
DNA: TGTGCCAGCAGCTCCCTAGGCGTTCGGTCAGAGACCCAGTACTTC

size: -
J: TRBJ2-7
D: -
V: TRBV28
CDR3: CASSPRGAPYEQYF
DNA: TGTGCCAGCAGTCCCAGGGGGGCCCCCTACGAGCAGTACTTC

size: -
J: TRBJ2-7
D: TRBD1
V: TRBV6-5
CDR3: CASSYSTGVGYEQYF
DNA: TGTGCCAGCAGTTACTCGACAGGGGTCGGCTACGAGCAGTACTTC

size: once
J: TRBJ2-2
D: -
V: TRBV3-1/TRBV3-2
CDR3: CASSQESGAGDPGGELFF
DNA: TGTGCCAGCAGCCAAGAGTCGGGAGCGGGCGACCCGGGCGGGGAGCTGTTTTTT

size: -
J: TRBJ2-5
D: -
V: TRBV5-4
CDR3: CASSLAIGHQETQYF
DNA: TGTGCCAGCAGCTTGGCCATCGGCCACCAAGAGACCCAGTACTTC

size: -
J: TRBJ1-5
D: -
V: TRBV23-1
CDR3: CASSLLQGRQPQHF
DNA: TGCGCCAGCAGTCTACTACAGGGACGGCAGCCCCAGCATTTT

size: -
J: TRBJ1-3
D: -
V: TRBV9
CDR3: CASSVADSITSGNTIYF
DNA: TGTGCCAGCAGCGTAGCGGACAGCATCACCAGCGGAAACACCATATATTTT

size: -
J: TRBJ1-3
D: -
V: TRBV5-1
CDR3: CASSFERRDGNTIYF
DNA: TGCGCCAGCAGCTTCGAGCGACGGGATGGAAACACCATATATTTT

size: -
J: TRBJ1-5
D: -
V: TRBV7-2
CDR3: CASSLGFEGPTPQHF
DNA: TGTGCCAGCAGCTTAGGCTTCGAGGGGCCGACGCCCCAGCATTTT

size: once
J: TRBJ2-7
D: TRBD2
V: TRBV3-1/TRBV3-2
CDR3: CASSPRTSVNEQYF
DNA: TGTGCCAGCAGTCCTAGGACTAGCGTGAACGAGCAGTACTTC

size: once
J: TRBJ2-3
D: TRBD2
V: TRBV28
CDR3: CASSPPGLAGDKYF
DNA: TGTGCCAGCAGTCCCCCCGGACTAGCGGGAGATAAGTATTTT

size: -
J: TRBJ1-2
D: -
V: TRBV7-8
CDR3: CASSQETGTPGYGYTF
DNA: TGTGCCAGCAGCCAAGAGACCGGGACACCGGGCTATGGCTACACCTTC

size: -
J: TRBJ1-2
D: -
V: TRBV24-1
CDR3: CATSDSSTDNYGYTF
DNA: TGTGCCACCAGTGATTCATCGACGGATAACTATGGCTACACCTTC

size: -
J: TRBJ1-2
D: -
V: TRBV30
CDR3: CAWTLRGAATNYGYTF
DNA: TGTGCCTGGACTCTGAGGGGCGCCGCCACTAACTATGGCTACACCTTC

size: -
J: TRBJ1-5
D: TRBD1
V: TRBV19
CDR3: CASSNPGQGSYSNQPQHF
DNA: TGTGCCAGTAGTAACCCGGGACAGGGCAGCTATAGCAATCAGCCCCAGCATTTT

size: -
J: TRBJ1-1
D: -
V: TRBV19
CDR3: CASSIGQPNTEAFF
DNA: TGTGCCAGTAGTATAGGACAGCCGAACACTGAAGCTTTCTTT

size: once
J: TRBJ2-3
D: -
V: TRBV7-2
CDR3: CASSYQALRGGADTQYF
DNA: TGTGCCAGCAGTTACCAAGCCCTCAGGGGAGGCGCAGATACGCAGTATTTT